These 27 T cell receptor beta chains originate from one sample sequenced in a study of blood T cell repertoires in COVID-19. This table comes from immunoSEQ multiplex PCR, and its TCRdb copy is limited to in-frame clones, with some not included. This sample has 200,000 to 250,000 clones; 83% occur once, and the top ten carry around 1.3%. Source material: peripheral blood. The receptors were sampled from a woman in her twenties or thirties with COVID-19, enrolled during active disease.

The V call is TRBV30, the J call TRBJ1-4; TRBD1 aligns across 10 bases. The CDR3 contains 14 residues. Germline loops: CDR1 GTSNPN, CDR2 SVGIG (reference sequence). The junction had 7 bases not matched to a gene; V was cut back by 4 bases and J by 8 bases. DNA of the CDR3: TGTGCCTGGATTAACGGGACAGGGGAAGAAAAACTGTTTTTT. Residues: CAWINGTGEEKLFF. The variable domain in full, completed from reference TRBV30 and TRBJ1-4, reads SQTIHQWPATLVQPVGSPLSLECTVEGTSNPNLYWYRQAAGRGLQLLFYSVGIGQISSEVPQNLSASRPQDRQFILSSKKLLLSDSGFYLCAWINGTGEEKLFFGSGTQLSVL.

The chain recombines TRBV7-9 with TRBJ2-3, with TRBD2 identical over 7 bases. Losses at the gene ends were 0 bases for V and 5 bases for J; bases not matched to a gene: 5. This CDR3 is 15 amino acids long. The V gene's germline CDR1 is SEHNR and CDR2 FQNEAQ (reference sequence). The CDR3 nucleotides read TGTGCCAGCAGCTTAGCCTCACTAGCGCTAGATACGCAGTATTTT. Translated, it gives CASSLASLALDTQYF.

This chain uses TRBV5-4 with TRBJ1-5; no clear D. The CDR3 covers 14 residues. V was clipped by 10 bases and J by 3 bases, with 17 bases between them. Germline CDR1 is SGHNT and CDR2 is YYREEE (reference sequence). CDR3 sequence: CASRRRWVNQPQHF. CDR3 in DNA: TGTGCCTCAAGGCGGAGATGGGTCAATCAGCCCCAGCATTTT.

This clone was counted only a few times. V is TRBV19 and J is TRBJ2-2; 8 nucleotides line up with TRBD1. The V segment lost 9 bases and the J segment 3 bases; nucleotides outside the gene matches: 9. Germline CDR1 and CDR2: LNHDA and SQIVND (reference sequence). The CDR3 loop spans 15 amino acids. This CDR3 reads CASSVAGGDTGELFF. CDR3 DNA sequence: TGTGCCAGCTCGGTTGCAGGGGGCGACACCGGGGAGCTGTTTTTT.

The chain uses TRBV11-2 and TRBJ2-5, with 8 nucleotides matching TRBD1. The V gene's germline CDR1 is SGHAT and CDR2 FQNNGV. V shed 5 bases, J shed 3 bases, and the junction held 2 bases outside the gene matches. The CDR3 has 13 residues. The CDR3 DNA reads TGTGCCAGCAGCCCGGGACAGGAAGAGACCCAGTACTTC. It specifies CASSPGQEETQYF.

V gene TRBV7-3 combines with J gene TRBJ2-3; a possible D gene is TRBD2 (6 bases). CDR1 and CDR2 (germline): SGHTA, FQGTGA. Trimming left V 1 base short and J 5 bases short, with 19 bases between. CDR3 size: 17 residues. Written as DNA, the CDR3 is TGTGCCAGCAGCTTAAGCCCCTTGAGGGAGGTTGGAGATACGCAGTATTTT. Its protein product is CASSLSPLREVGDTQYF. The entire variable domain, with the rest obtained from reference TRBV7-3 and TRBJ2-3, is as follows: GAGVSQTPSNKVTEKGKYVELRCDPISGHTALYWYRQSLGQGPEFLIYFQGTGAADDSGLPNDRFFAVRPEGSVSTLKIQRTERGDSAVYLCASSLSPLREVGDTQYFGPGTRLTVL.

V gene TRBV15 combines with J gene TRBJ1-1; D gene ambiguous. The germline gives CDR1 LNHNV, CDR2 YYDKDF (reference sequence). V gave up 0 bases and J gave up 5 bases, with 10 bases separating them. The CDR3 is 14 residues long. The CDR3 sequence is CATSRDPTATEAFF. CDR3 bases: TGTGCCACCAGCAGAGATCCCACAGCTACTGAAGCTTTCTTT.

V and J are TRBV7-2 and TRBJ1-4; D possibly corresponds to TRBD1 (5 bases). V shed 5 bases and J shed 8 bases, with 18 bases lying between them. Germline assignment: CDR1 SGHTA and CDR2 FQGNSA. The CDR3 extends over 15 amino acids. This CDR3 reads CASSQRSGREEKLFF. The CDR3 DNA sequence: TGTGCCAGCAGCCAGAGATCAGGGCGCGAGGAAAAACTGTTTTTT.

V gene TRBV7-2 combines with J gene TRBJ2-5; TRBD2 is a possible D gene (6 bases). This CDR3 region has 13 residues. With 1 base removed from V and 7 bases from J, the gap between germline ends came to 10 bases. Germline CDR1 is SGHTA and CDR2 is FQGNSA. The CDR3 loop is CASSLEYGGTQYF. The CDR3 coding sequence is TGTGCCAGCAGCTTAGAATACGGGGGGACCCAGTACTTC. The full variable domain, completed using reference TRBV7-2 and TRBJ2-5, is GAGVSQSPSNKVTEKGKDVELRCDPISGHTALYWYRQSLGQGLEFLIYFQGNSAPDKSGLPSDRFSAERTGGSVSTLTIQRTQQEDSAVYLCASSLEYGGTQYFGPGTRLLVL.

The chain links TRBV3-1 (or the pseudogene TRBV3-2) to TRBJ2-2; tentatively, D is TRBD1 (5 bases). The CDR3 runs 14 residues. V was trimmed by 0 bases and J by 5 bases, leaving 7 bases between them. CDR1 and CDR2 from the germline V gene are LGHDT and YNNKEL (reference sequence). The CDR3 sequence is CASSQEQGTGELFF. The CDR3 coding sequence is TGTGCCAGCAGCCAAGAGCAGGGTACCGGGGAGCTGTTTTTT.

This clone was seen a single time. J is TRBJ2-2 and V is TRBV9; no definite D call. The CDR3 totals 16 residues. Trimming cost V 4 bases and J 0 bases, with 13 bases left between them. Germline V lookup: CDR1 SGDLS, CDR2 YYNGEE. DNA for the CDR3: TGTGCCAGCAGCCCCACGGTGGGCGCGAACACCGGGGAGCTGTTTTTT. As protein: CASSPTVGANTGELFF.

V and J are TRBV7-3 and TRBJ1-6; 9 nucleotides align to TRBD1. The CDR3 is 16 residues long. The V gene's germline CDR1 is SGHTA and CDR2 FQGTGA. V was pared by 5 bases and J by 2 bases, with 4 bases of the junction left unmatched. CDR3 bases: TGTGCCAGCAGCCAGACAGGGGGACCCTATAATTCACCCCTCCACTTT. This gives the protein CASSQTGGPYNSPLHF. The full variable domain, with the rest looked up from reference TRBV7-3 and TRBJ1-6, is GAGVSQTPSNKVTEKGKYVELRCDPISGHTALYWYRQSLGQGPEFLIYFQGTGAADDSGLPNDRFFAVRPEGSVSTLKIQRTERGDSAVYLCASSQTGGPYNSPLHFGNGTRLTVT.

V usage is TRBV27 and J usage is TRBJ2-7, with 9 bases fitting TRBD1. The CDR3 covers 16 residues. CDR1 and CDR2 (germline): MNHEY, SMNVEV (reference sequence). The V and J ends lost 3 bases and 4 bases, in that order; junction bases with no gene match: 10. The CDR3 bases are TGTGCCAGCAGTTTGACGACCGGGACAGGGTATTACGAGCAGTACTTC. The encoded protein is CASSLTTGTGYYEQYF.

The chain couples TRBV30 to TRBJ1-4; maybe TRBD1 (6 bases). The germline V gene has CDR1 GTSNPN and CDR2 SVGIG (reference sequence). The CDR3 has 14 residues. The V and J ends lost 6 bases and 6 bases respectively, with 17 bases between them. The CDR3: CACLAGGRDEKLFF. CDR3 nucleotide sequence: TGTGCCTGCCTGGCGGGGGGGCGAGATGAAAAACTGTTTTTT.

The gene calls are TRBV19 and TRBJ1-3; 7 bases agree with TRBD1. The germline CDR1 and CDR2 sequences are LNHDA and SQIVND (reference sequence). Unmatched junction bases numbered 11, after V lost 6 bases and J lost 3 bases. This CDR3 has 16 amino acids. The CDR3 spells CASSRTGLHYGNTIYF. As DNA, the CDR3 is TGTGCCAGTAGCAGGACAGGCCTGCACTATGGAAACACCATATATTTT.

The chain joins TRBV3-1 (or the pseudogene TRBV3-2) to TRBJ1-2; 8 bases line up with TRBD1. The CDR3 is 14 residues long. Germline V lookup: CDR1 LGHDT, CDR2 YNNKEL (reference sequence). J was trimmed by 4 bases and V by 0 bases; bases with no gene match: 1. CDR3: CASSQDGQGYGYTF. The DNA of the CDR3 is TGTGCCAGCAGCCAAGACGGACAGGGCTATGGCTACACCTTC.

The chain has TRBV13 and TRBJ1-2; 10 positions match TRBD1. Germline V gene lookup returns CDR1 PRHDT and CDR2 FYEKMQ (reference sequence). CDR3 size: 15 residues. After removal of 2 bases from V and 8 bases from J, the junction contained 8 bases not matched to a gene. DNA for the CDR3: TGTGCCAGCAGCTTACGCGGGACAGGGGATTGGGGCTACACCTTC. This translates into CASSLRGTGDWGYTF. The full variable domain, in which reference TRBV13 and TRBJ1-2 provide the parts outside the CDR3, is AAGVIQSPRHLIKEKRETATLKCYPIPRHDTVYWYQQGPGQDPQFLISFYEKMQSDKGSIPDRFSAQQFSDYHSELNMSSLELGDSALYFCASSLRGTGDWGYTFGSGTRLTVV.

The rearrangement uses TRBV19 and TRBJ1-1, with TRBD1 matching over 12 bases. The germline gives CDR1 LNHDA, CDR2 SQIVND (reference sequence). The CDR3 loop spans 14 amino acids. V lost 3 bases, J lost 8 bases, and 4 bases stayed unmatched. In nucleotides, the CDR3 is TGTGCCAGTAGTATGGGGACAGGGGGCGGGGAAGCTTTCTTT. It encodes CASSMGTGGGEAFF.

The chain carries TRBV11-3 and TRBJ2-5; TRBD2 aligns across 8 bases. The CDR3 sequence is 15 residues long. The ends lost 5 bases at V and 5 bases at J; junction bases unmatched: 10. CDR1 SGHNT and CDR2 YENEEA come from the germline V gene. The CDR3 DNA reads TGTGCCAGCAGCCGATTGGGACTAGAGGACGAGACCCAGTACTTC. Amino acid sequence: CASSRLGLEDETQYF.

The table lists this clone with many counts. This chain uses TRBV7-2 with TRBJ2-1; D may be TRBD2 (6 bases). Germline CDR1 and CDR2: SGHTA and FQGNSA. This CDR3 has 15 residues. Trimming stripped 2 bases from V and 3 bases from J, with 11 bases between. CDR3 in amino acids: CASSLTTSNYNEQFF. The CDR3 region has the DNA TGTGCCAGCAGCTTAACGACTAGTAACTACAATGAGCAGTTCTTC. The whole variable domain, filled in from reference TRBV7-2 and TRBJ2-1, reads GAGVSQSPSNKVTEKGKDVELRCDPISGHTALYWYRQSLGQGLEFLIYFQGNSAPDKSGLPSDRFSAERTGGSVSTLTIQRTQQEDSAVYLCASSLTTSNYNEQFFGPGTRLTVL.

This chain connects TRBV27 to TRBJ2-1; 10 bases map to TRBD2. Germline V gene sequence: CDR1 MNHEY, CDR2 SMNVEV (reference sequence). This CDR3 contains 18 residues. Losses at the gene ends were 3 bases for V and 3 bases for J; bases not matched to a gene: 11. The CDR3 nucleotides read TGTGCCAGCAGTTTCCTAGCGGGAGACCCACTGGGCTACAATGAGCAGTTCTTC. Translated, it gives CASSFLAGDPLGYNEQFF.

This rearrangement joins TRBV4-2 to TRBJ2-3, with 9 bases aligning to TRBD1. The V and J ends lost 0 bases and 2 bases, in that order; junction bases with no gene match: 6. This CDR3 is built from 17 residues. The germline CDR1 and CDR2 sequences are LGHNA and YNFKEQ. CDR3 coding DNA: TGTGCCAGCAGCCAAGACCCACAGGGGGCGAACACAGATACGCAGTATTTT. Its protein product is CASSQDPQGANTDTQYF.

The chain recombines TRBV5-4 with TRBJ2-1; 9 bases are shared with TRBD2. Trimming took 4 bases from V and 3 from J; bases not matched to a gene: 8. Germline CDR1 and CDR2: SGHNT and YYREEE (reference sequence). This CDR3 region has 16 residues. The CDR3 sequence: CASSPIAGADYNEQFF. In DNA form, the CDR3 reads TGTGCCAGCAGCCCTATAGCGGGGGCCGACTACAATGAGCAGTTCTTC. Full variable domain (rest looked up from reference TRBV5-4 and TRBJ2-1): ETGVTQSPTHLIKTRGQQVTLRCSSQSGHNTVSWYQQALGQGPQFIFQYYREEENGRGNFPPRFSGLQFPNYSSELNVNALELDDSALYLCASSPIAGADYNEQFFGPGTRLTVL.

The rearrangement links TRBV4-1 to TRBJ1-1; 8 nucleotides match TRBD1. Germline-derived CDR1 and CDR2 are MGHRA and YSYEKL. The CDR3 extends over 16 amino acids. The J segment lost 1 base and the V segment lost 4 bases, leaving 8 bases of the junction unmatched. The CDR3 region is CASSPLGQVSNTEAFF. Written as DNA, the CDR3 is TGCGCCAGCAGCCCGTTGGGACAGGTGTCGAACACTGAAGCTTTCTTT.

The gene calls are TRBV29-1 and TRBJ1-1; 9 bases fit TRBD1. This CDR3 has 16 amino acids. The ends lost 7 bases at V and 0 bases at J; junction bases unmatched: 12. CDR1 and CDR2 from the germline V gene are SQVTM and ANQGSEA. CDR3 protein: CSGTRDRAPMNTEAFF. The CDR3 DNA is TGCAGCGGAACCCGGGACAGGGCACCTATGAACACTGAAGCTTTCTTT.

CDR3 nucleotide sequence: TGTGCCAGCAGCCAGCCTGGACTACCGGTATACAATGAGCAGTTCTTC. It codes for CASSQPGLPVYNEQFF. V and J are TRBV3-1 (or the pseudogene TRBV3-2) and TRBJ2-1; perhaps TRBD2 as D (6 bases). V lost 3 bases, J lost 4 bases, and 16 bases lay in between. Looked up from germline, CDR1 is LGHDT and CDR2 is YNNKEL (reference sequence). The CDR3 length is 16 residues.

This clone was counted once. V is TRBV6-5 and J is TRBJ1-1, with 10 nucleotides matching TRBD1. Germline V gene sequence: CDR1 MNHEY, CDR2 SVGAGI. This CDR3 is built from 14 residues. V lost 5 bases, J lost 6 bases, and 6 bases stayed unmatched. In DNA, the CDR3 is TGTGCCAGCAGTATCCGGGACAGGGGTCCTGAAGCTTTCTTT. It encodes CASSIRDRGPEAFF.